The clone carrying this T cell receptor beta chain was counted many times. Its antigen is currently unknown. TCRdb re-derived calls from the reads in MiXCR, one entry per CDR3 protein. The table includes fewer than 250,000 distinct CDR3 sequences, 12% detected once. This record belongs to a study of T cell repertoires in cytomegalovirus infection. The wider study: Indications came from public TCR beta signatures; they pointed to CMV infection and to a matching HLA type. Study-level points and caveats: It was HLA-C-restricted CMV-specific TCR beta clonotypes that dominated the response ex vivo. Cumulative public TCR beta family frequency identified carriers of CMV plus the relevant HLA.

CDR1 and CDR2 from the germline V gene are SGHTA and FQGNSA. With 5 bases removed from V and 8 bases from J, the gap between germline ends came to 19 bases. The CDR3 is 16 residues long. The chain joins TRBV7-2 to TRBJ1-6, with a weak D call TRBD1 (5 bases). Sequenced input: PBMCs. This clonotype originated in a human donor in good health (CMV status not recorded). Some clones in this sample may be carry-over from other donors' samples. In DNA form, the CDR3 reads TGTGCCAGCAGCCCCTCCAGGGCCGCCAGCGATTCACCCCTCCACTTT. It is translated as CASSPSRAASDSPLHF.